The 7 T cell receptor beta chains presented below share a single source sample, sequenced in a study of T cell responses to AZD1222 COVID-19 vaccine. The data were produced by immunoSEQ multiplex PCR, yet TCRdb's version contains in-frame clones alone and is incomplete. In the table there are fewer than 200,000 clones, just over 85% of which are singletons. The sequencing here drew on peripheral blood, taken 28 days after the second AZD1222 dose. The receptors here all came from an adult who received the AZD1222 COVID-19 vaccine.

The chain couples TRBV7-2 to TRBJ1-5, with D unresolved. Trimming removed 0 bases at V and 3 bases at J, with 12 bases between. The CDR3 extends over 16 amino acids. Germline lookup yields CDR1 SGHTA and CDR2 FQGNSA. The CDR3 protein is CASSLAHIGPNQPQHF. CDR3 nucleotide sequence: TGTGCCAGCAGCTTAGCTCACATTGGACCCAATCAGCCCCAGCATTTT.

The rearrangement uses TRBV13 and TRBJ2-7; TRBD2 agrees at 12 bases. Germline-derived CDR1 and CDR2 are PRHDT and FYEKMQ (reference sequence). The CDR3 is made up of 18 amino acids. Trimming at V came to 1 base and at J to 7 bases, leaving 14 bases not matched to a gene. The CDR3 spells CASSLVRRTSGTGVEQYF. Written as DNA, the CDR3 is TGTGCCAGCAGCTTAGTTCGCAGGACTAGCGGGACCGGGGTGGAGCAGTACTTC.

The chain links TRBV5-1 to TRBJ2-7; 10 bases are shared with TRBD2. The V segment lost 4 bases and the J segment 3 bases; nucleotides outside the gene matches: 7. CDR3 length: 15 amino acids. Per the germline V gene, CDR1 is SGHRS and CDR2 is YFSETQ. DNA for the CDR3: TGCGCCAGCAGCGCGGGATTAGCGGGGGGCTACGAGCAGTACTTC. This translates into CASSAGLAGGYEQYF.

V usage is TRBV3-1 (or the pseudogene TRBV3-2) and J usage is TRBJ1-6; D gene uncertain. The CDR3 consists of 14 residues. Trimming removed 8 bases at V and 6 bases at J, with 14 bases between. The germline V gene has CDR1 LGHDT and CDR2 YNNKEL (reference sequence). CDR3 in amino acids: CASGERSGNSPLHF. DNA of the CDR3: TGTGCCAGCGGAGAGCGTTCGGGTAATTCACCCCTCCACTTT.

The chain joins TRBV30 to TRBJ1-1; D remains unclear. This CDR3 is 13 amino acids long. Per the germline V gene, CDR1 is GTSNPN and CDR2 is SVGIG (reference sequence). V lost 0 bases and J lost 11, with 16 bases in between. The DNA of the CDR3 is TGTGCCTGGAGTGTACCCGATGTGGGGAGGGCTTTCTTT. Protein: CAWSVPDVGRAFF. The full variable domain, rest sourced from reference TRBV30 and TRBJ1-1, is SQTIHQWPATLVQPVGSPLSLECTVEGTSNPNLYWYRQAAGRGLQLLFYSVGIGQISSEVPQNLSASRPQDRQFILSSKKLLLSDSGFYLCAWSVPDVGRAFFGQGTRLTVV.

Only a few counts were recorded for this clone. V usage is TRBV11-2 and J usage is TRBJ1-1; no definite D call. Between the trimmed V and J ends, which lost 5 bases and 7 bases, there was a span of 11 bases. CDR3 length: 12 residues. Germline loops: CDR1 SGHAT, CDR2 FQNNGV. The CDR3 protein is CASSQRLGEAFF. CDR3 nucleotide sequence: TGTGCCAGCAGCCAGCGGCTGGGTGAAGCTTTCTTT.

The chain couples TRBV6-5 to TRBJ1-1, with D unresolved. CDR3 size: 15 residues. Germline lookup yields CDR1 MNHEY and CDR2 SVGAGI. V was clipped by 8 bases and J by 2 bases, with 18 bases between them. The CDR3 nucleotides are TGTGCCAGCCAGAAATTGGGTCTTCAAAACACTGAAGCTTTCTTT. Protein product: CASQKLGLQNTEAFF.